This is a list of T cell receptor beta chains from one sample in a study of blood T cells in healthy people across ages. TCRdb independently ran MiXCR on the 5' RACE reads; one entry per CDR3 protein. The sample lists under 1,100,000 distinct CDR3 sequences, roughly 24% occurring once. The same sample was also used in a study of T cells of mothers and their children.

Sequenced: blood. Every receptor here comes from a girl aged 2-9 years in good health. Each CDR3 is given with its conserved first and last residue.

V gene: TRBV12-3/TRBV12-4
J gene: TRBJ2-5
CDR3 protein: CASWGVGKTQYF

V gene: TRBV24-1
J gene: TRBJ2-7
CDR3 protein: CATSGGEGRYEQYF

V gene: TRBV28
J gene: TRBJ1-1
CDR3 protein: CASSLFQTGGTEAFF

V gene: TRBV7-3
J gene: TRBJ2-5
CDR3 protein: CASSLRGTELARTETQYF

V gene: TRBV11-3
J gene: TRBJ1-1
CDR3 protein: CASTQEGGYTEAFF

V gene: TRBV7-2
J gene: TRBJ2-3
CDR3 protein: CASSLRGARTDTQYF

V gene: TRBV4-1
J gene: TRBJ1-2
CDR3 protein: CASSQATVVNYGYAF

V gene: TRBV29-1
J gene: TRBJ1-2
CDR3 protein: CSVRQLDGYTF

V gene: TRBV4-1
J gene: TRBJ2-4
CDR3 protein: CASSQQWTSGENIQYF

V gene: TRBV6-5
J gene: TRBJ2-2
CDR3 protein: CASSYGGNTGELFF

V gene: TRBV29-1
J gene: TRBJ1-1
CDR3 protein: CSELGAVETEAFF

V gene: TRBV6-6
J gene: TRBJ1-5
CDR3 protein: CASSYWEGIHQPQHF

V gene: TRBV5-6
J gene: TRBJ2-5
CDR3 protein: CASSYRVKDQETQYF

V gene: TRBV19
J gene: TRBJ2-1
CDR3 protein: CARPPGENDNEQFF

V gene: TRBV29-1
J gene: TRBJ2-7
CDR3 protein: CSVETASGRVDEQYF

V gene: TRBV21-1
J gene: NA
CDR3 protein: CAGGGAGNSSYEQYF

V gene: TRBV19
J gene: TRBJ2-1
CDR3 protein: CTSNIPYNEQFF

V gene: TRBV7-9
J gene: TRBJ1-3
CDR3 protein: CASPRDDSGNTIYF

V gene: TRBV7-2
J gene: TRBJ1-2
CDR3 protein: CASSLAVTDYGYTF

V gene: TRBV20-1
J gene: TRBJ2-1
CDR3 protein: CSARDGTGGSTYNEQFF

V gene: TRBV6-1
J gene: TRBJ1-2
CDR3 protein: CASSEGRVSLRGLAEGYTF

V gene: TRBV4-3
J gene: TRBJ2-3
CDR3 protein: CAGSQDSRADAQYF

V gene: TRBV28
J gene: TRBJ1-6
CDR3 protein: CASSLERVSSPLHF

V gene: TRBV5-1
J gene: TRBJ2-4
CDR3 protein: CASSLAPTSGITKNIQYF

V gene: TRBV2
J gene: TRBJ2-3
CDR3 protein: CASSSSSGTTQYF

V gene: TRBV7-9
J gene: NA
CDR3 protein: CASSPSAAGRHEQYF

V gene: TRBV7-8
J gene: TRBJ2-7
CDR3 protein: CASSLAIGKYEQYF

V gene: TRBV29-1
J gene: TRBJ2-3
CDR3 protein: CSVEDLKQAYTQYF

V gene: TRBV9
J gene: TRBJ2-1
CDR3 protein: CASSIGQGGQFF

V gene: TRBV19
J gene: TRBJ1-1
CDR3 protein: CASSRAQQNTEAFF

V gene: TRBV15
J gene: TRBJ2-2
CDR3 protein: CATEGSGELFF

V gene: TRBV2
J gene: TRBJ2-5
CDR3 protein: CASCIGQGAQETQYF

V gene: TRBV7-2
J gene: TRBJ2-1
CDR3 protein: CASSRTWNEQFF

V gene: TRBV12-3/TRBV12-4
J gene: TRBJ1-4
CDR3 protein: CASSPPNEKLFF

V gene: TRBV4-3
J gene: TRBJ2-7
CDR3 protein: CASSQEGTGGTPGQYF

V gene: TRBV16
J gene: TRBJ2-7
CDR3 protein: CASSQYPVNEQYF

V gene: TRBV7-3
J gene: TRBJ1-2
CDR3 protein: CASSSQGGFYGYTF

V gene: TRBV10-3
J gene: TRBJ2-2
CDR3 protein: CAIREGSGELLF

V gene: TRBV28
J gene: TRBJ1-2
CDR3 protein: CASKQGYGYTF

V gene: TRBV7-3
J gene: TRBJ2-7
CDR3 protein: CASSPGPGGVNEQYF

V gene: TRBV29-1
J gene: TRBJ2-7
CDR3 protein: CSVEDRDANYEQYF

V gene: TRBV12-3/TRBV12-4
J gene: TRBJ2-4
CDR3 protein: CASSNNPNIQYF

V gene: TRBV5-1
J gene: TRBJ2-1
CDR3 protein: CASGPGLGRNEQFF

V gene: TRBV6-2/TRBV6-3
J gene: TRBJ2-1
CDR3 protein: CASSYGASGRYGEQFF

V gene: TRBV28
J gene: TRBJ2-1
CDR3 protein: CASSPGTGGYEQFF

V gene: TRBV10-3
J gene: TRBJ1-2
CDR3 protein: CAIRDRDRSIYGYTF

V gene: TRBV3-1
J gene: TRBJ2-5
CDR3 protein: CASSQDGGGTETQYF

V gene: TRBV7-9
J gene: TRBJ2-7
CDR3 protein: CASSLSGTGWNEQYF

V gene: TRBV7-9
J gene: TRBJ1-2
CDR3 protein: CASSLYREIFGYTF

V gene: TRBV28
J gene: TRBJ1-2
CDR3 protein: CASSLRWTDGGYTF

V gene: TRBV6-1
J gene: TRBJ2-7
CDR3 protein: CASSDLPGQGFYEQYF

V gene: TRBV27
J gene: NA
CDR3 protein: CASSLSRLVQETQYF